This is a list of T cell receptor beta chains from one sample in a study of cytomegalovirus exposure and HLA in healthy donors. Sequencing was performed with immunoSEQ multiplex PCR; in TCRdb, only in-frame clones are kept and a portion is missing. The table shows 130,000 or so clones, with more than 60% occurring only once. The specimen was PBMCs. The receptors here all came from a female donor in good health and CMV-seronegative. Both conserved end residues are part of each CDR3. Each record gives: D gene, clone size, V gene, J gene, CDR3 protein, CDR3 DNA. The D gene is left open where the match is weak. Rows may omit the clone size; those that give it use once, few, many or a size class.

-	-	TRBV7-6	TRBJ2-3	CASSLTMDTQYF	TGTGCCAGCAGCCTTACTATGGATACGCAGTATTTT
-	-	TRBV10-1	TRBJ2-7	CASSPDRGYEQYF	TGCGCCAGCAGCCCTGACAGAGGCTACGAGCAGTACTTC
TRBD2	-	TRBV9	TRBJ2-2	CASSVSLAVIGELFF	TGTGCCAGCAGCGTATCACTAGCGGTGATCGGGGAGCTGTTTTTT
TRBD1	-	TRBV30	TRBJ2-1	CAWSPGTVNYNEQFF	TGTGCCTGGAGCCCCGGGACAGTAAATTACAATGAGCAGTTCTTC
TRBD1	few	TRBV6-1	TRBJ1-1	CASNRGTEAFF	TGTGCCAGCAACAGGGGCACTGAAGCTTTCTTT
-	few	TRBV6-5	TRBJ1-5	CASTKAGGNQPQHF	TGTGCCAGCACTAAAGCGGGGGGGAATCAGCCCCAGCATTTT
TRBD1	-	TRBV4-2	TRBJ2-7	CASSPDRGEQYF	TGTGCCAGCAGCCCGGACAGGGGCGAGCAGTACTTC
-	-	TRBV5-1	TRBJ2-7	CASSLGGGGSYEQYF	TGCGCCAGCAGCTTGGGTGGGGGCGGATCCTACGAGCAGTACTTC
-	-	TRBV2	TRBJ2-4	CASSVVPRGHGPLAKNIQYF	TGTGCCAGCAGTGTGGTTCCCAGGGGTCACGGCCCGTTAGCCAAAAACATTCAGTACTTC
TRBD1	few	TRBV28	TRBJ1-4	CASSLPTGGWEKLFF	TGTGCCAGCAGTCTGCCGACAGGGGGATGGGAAAAACTGTTTTTT
-	-	TRBV4-1	TRBJ2-3	CASSQEESAGDTQYF	TGCGCCAGCAGCCAAGAGGAGTCTGCGGGAGATACGCAGTATTTT
-	few	TRBV6-5	TRBJ1-1	CAASAGYTEAFF	TGTGCCGCGTCCGCAGGGTACACTGAAGCTTTCTTT
-	-	TRBV7-8	TRBJ1-1	CASSLAAGQTEAFF	TGTGCCAGCAGCTTAGCGGCAGGCCAAACTGAAGCTTTCTTT
TRBD2	-	TRBV15	TRBJ2-2	CATSRVAGIAGGETGELFF	TGTGCCACCAGCAGAGTGGCCGGGATAGCGGGGGGAGAAACCGGGGAGCTGTTTTTT
-	-	TRBV29-1	TRBJ2-2	CSVEEWGSRGANTGELFF	TGCAGCGTTGAAGAGTGGGGTTCGCGGGGAGCGAACACCGGGGAGCTGTTTTTT
-	few	TRBV6-1	TRBJ2-7	CASSSRVYEQYF	TGTGCCAGCAGTTCCAGGGTCTACGAGCAGTACTTC
TRBD2	-	TRBV5-6	TRBJ2-3	CASSFWGTSGRAVDTQYF	TGTGCCAGCAGCTTTTGGGGGACTAGCGGGAGGGCAGTAGATACGCAGTATTTT
-	-	TRBV19	TRBJ1-1	CASSIQLGSRGTEAFF	TGTGCCAGTAGTATTCAGCTTGGGTCCCGGGGCACTGAAGCTTTCTTT
-	once	TRBV7-2	TRBJ2-7	CAIGDRATYEQYF	TGTGCCATCGGCGACAGAGCTACCTACGAGCAGTACTTC
-	-	TRBV28	TRBJ2-7	CASSFSQRSYEQYF	TGTGCCAGCAGTTTCAGCCAGCGCTCCTACGAGCAGTACTTC
-	-	TRBV7-9	TRBJ2-5	CASSFSGQETQYF	TGTGCCAGCAGCTTCAGCGGGCAAGAGACCCAGTACTTC
TRBD1	-	TRBV19	TRBJ2-3	CASSTGQGTDTQYF	TGTGCCAGTAGTACCGGACAGGGCACAGATACGCAGTATTTT
-	-	TRBV28	TRBJ2-7	CASQMPYAGADEQYF	TGTGCCAGCCAGATGCCCTACGCAGGGGCCGACGAGCAGTACTTC
-	-	TRBV7-9	TRBJ2-1	CASSLAQGYNEQFF	TGTGCCAGCAGCTTAGCCCAGGGGTACAATGAGCAGTTCTTC
TRBD1	-	TRBV29-1	TRBJ1-2	CSVDGTEENYGYTF	TGCAGCGTTGATGGGACAGAAGAAAACTATGGCTACACCTTC
-	-	TRBV7-2	TRBJ2-3	CASSSSTDTQYF	TGTGCCAGCAGCTCTAGCACAGATACGCAGTATTTT
TRBD1	-	TRBV28	TRBJ2-6	CASEGQGGQGFRGANVLPF	TGTGCCAGCGAAGGGCAGGGGGGACAGGGGTTTAGGGGGGCCAACGTCCTGCCTTTC
TRBD1	few	TRBV18	TRBJ1-2	CASSHDRGRNYGYTF	TGTGCCAGCTCCCACGACAGGGGGCGGAACTATGGCTACACCTTC
-	few	TRBV6-1	TRBJ2-6	CASSESGSSGANVLTF	TGTGCCAGCAGTGAATCCGGGTCCTCTGGGGCCAACGTCCTGACTTTC
TRBD1	-	TRBV6-1	TRBJ2-1	CASSEDRATYNEQFF	TGTGCCAGCAGTGAGGACAGGGCGACCTACAATGAGCAGTTCTTC
TRBD1	-	TRBV19	TRBJ1-1	CASDSGQLNTEAFF	TGTGCCAGTGACTCGGGACAGTTGAACACTGAAGCTTTCTTT
TRBD2	-	TRBV19	TRBJ2-1	CASSKGTSGTLITNEQFF	TGTGCCAGTAGTAAGGGGACTAGCGGGACCCTAATAACTAATGAGCAGTTCTTC
TRBD1	few	TRBV2	TRBJ1-4	CASSDRGQGHEKLFF	TGTGCCAGCAGTGATAGGGGGCAAGGGCATGAAAAACTGTTTTTT
-	-	TRBV6-4	TRBJ2-1	CASKSRDNHNEQFF	TGTGCCAGCAAAAGCCGGGACAATCACAATGAGCAGTTCTTC
-	-	TRBV7-9	TRBJ1-5	CASSLVGGNQPQHF	TGTGCCAGCAGCTTAGTCGGAGGGAATCAGCCCCAGCATTTT
TRBD1	-	TRBV6-6	TRBJ1-2	CASSGQGSAYGYTF	TGTGCCAGCAGCGGACAGGGGAGTGCGTATGGCTACACCTTC